Described below is a single T cell receptor (beta chain) sequence and its context. The antigen is not known. TCRdb ran MiXCR on the reads and lists one entry per CDR3 protein. The profile shows some 20,000 distinct CDR3 sequences, about 42% of them singletons. Trimming at V came to 5 bases and at J to 5 bases, leaving 9 bases not matched to a gene. This CDR3 spans 16 amino acids. The germline CDR1 and CDR2 sequences are LNHDA and SQIVND (reference sequence). The record originates from a study of T cell repertoires in cytomegalovirus infection. Study-wide results and limits: Cumulative frequency (of public TCR beta family members) identified carriers of CMV plus the relevant HLA.

The rearrangement joins TRBV19 to TRBJ1-5; 10 positions match TRBD1. The specimen comprised CD8+ T cells from cultured PBMCs, sampled from culture after CMV antigen stimulation. The TCR originated in a human donor in good health (CMV status not recorded). Some clones in this sample may be carry-over from other donors' samples. Here the CDR3 DNA reads TGTGCCAGTAGTTTCCTCCGGGACAGGGGCGATCAGCCCCAGCATTTT. Its translation is CASSFLRDRGDQPQHF. Together with reference TRBV19 and TRBJ1-5, the CDR3 gives the full variable domain: DGGITQSPKYLFRKEGQNVTLSCEQNLNHDAMYWYRQDPGQGLRLIYYSQIVNDFQKGDIAEGYSVSREKKESFPLTVTSAQKNPTAFYLCASSFLRDRGDQPQHFGDGTRLSIL.